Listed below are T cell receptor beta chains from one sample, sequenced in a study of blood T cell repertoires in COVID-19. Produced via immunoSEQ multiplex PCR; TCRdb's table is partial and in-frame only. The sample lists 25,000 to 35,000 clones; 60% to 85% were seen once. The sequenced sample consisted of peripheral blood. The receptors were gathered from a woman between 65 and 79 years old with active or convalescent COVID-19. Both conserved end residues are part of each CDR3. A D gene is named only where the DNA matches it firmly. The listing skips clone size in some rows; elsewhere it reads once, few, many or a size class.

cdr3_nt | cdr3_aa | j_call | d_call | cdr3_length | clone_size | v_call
TGTGCCAGCAGCTCGGACAGAAGGAACACTGAAGCTTTCTTT | CASSSDRRNTEAFF | TRBJ1-1 | . | 14 | . | TRBV7-3
TGTGCCAGCTCACCGCCTAGCGGGGGGGAGATAACGCAGTATTTT | CASSPPSGGEITQYF | TRBJ2-3 | TRBD2 | 15 | . | TRBV18
TGTGCCTGGTCGGGGCTAGCGGGATTATCCTACAATGAGCAGTTCTTC | CAWSGLAGLSYNEQFF | TRBJ2-1 | TRBD2 | 16 | . | TRBV30
TGTGCCAGCGCTTCCCAGGGGGCGAATCCCTACGAGCAGTACTTC | CASASQGANPYEQYF | TRBJ2-7 | TRBD1 | 15 | few | TRBV11-1
TGTGCCACCAGCAGAGATCAGACAGGGATCGCTGGCTACACCTTC | CATSRDQTGIAGYTF | TRBJ1-2 | TRBD1 | 15 | . | TRBV15
TGTGCCAGTAGATTCCCAGGTCGTGGTGGCTACACCTTC | CASRFPGRGGYTF | TRBJ1-2 | . | 13 | . | TRBV19
TGTGCCAGCACAGGGGCTCGCAACTATGGCTACACCTTC | CASTGARNYGYTF | TRBJ1-2 | . | 13 | . | TRBV5-6
TGTGCCAGCAGCTTAGACGGCGGGACAGGGACAACCTACGAGCAGTACTTC | CASSLDGGTGTTYEQYF | TRBJ2-7 | TRBD1 | 17 | . | TRBV11-2
TGTGCCAGTACAAGGGACAGCGCCGGCTACACCTTC | CASTRDSAGYTF | TRBJ1-2 | TRBD1 | 12 | . | TRBV19
TGTGCCAGCAAACCCGGAGGCTCCAACGTGGGAACCCAGTACTTC | CASKPGGSNVGTQYF | TRBJ2-5 | . | 15 | . | TRBV6-5
TGCGCCAGCAAAATAGACGGAGGTTCCTCTGGAAACACCATATATTTT | CASKIDGGSSGNTIYF | TRBJ1-3 | . | 16 | . | TRBV10-1
TGTGCCAGCAGCTTACAGGGGTTAGGGGAGACCCAGTACTTC | CASSLQGLGETQYF | TRBJ2-5 | TRBD1 | 14 | . | TRBV28
TGTGCCAGTAGTGATAGCGCCACAGAGACCCAGTACTTC | CASSDSATETQYF | TRBJ2-5 | . | 13 | . | TRBV19
TGTGCCAGTAGTAGTGGACACTCGAACACCATATATTTT | CASSSGHSNTIYF | TRBJ1-3 | . | 13 | few | TRBV19
TGTGCCAGCAGTTTAGGGGCAGCATACGAGCAGTACTTC | CASSLGAAYEQYF | TRBJ2-7 | . | 13 | . | TRBV28
TGTGCCAGTAGCGTGGGCTCTAATGAAAAACTGTTTTTT | CASSVGSNEKLFF | TRBJ1-4 | . | 13 | few | TRBV19
TGCAGTGCTAGTCGAACAGCTAATTCACCCCTCCACTTT | CSASRTANSPLHF | TRBJ1-6 | . | 13 | few | TRBV20-1
TGTGCCAGCTCATCGGCAGGGGGCGCCGGGACTGAAGCTTTCTTT | CASSSAGGAGTEAFF | TRBJ1-1 | TRBD1 | 15 | few | TRBV2
TGTGCCAGCAGGATGGACAGGAACTCTGGAAACACCATATATTTT | CASRMDRNSGNTIYF | TRBJ1-3 | TRBD1 | 15 | . | TRBV2
TGTGCCAGTAGTATAGATAAGGATACGTCTAGCGCGGCACACAATGAGCAGTTCTTC | CASSIDKDTSSAAHNEQFF | TRBJ2-1 | . | 19 | once | TRBV19
TGTGCCAGCAGCAAACAAGGCGGGCAACCACCCGAGCAGTACTTC | CASSKQGGQPPEQYF | TRBJ2-7 | . | 15 | . | TRBV21-1
TGTGCCAGCAGTTTATACCCCAGCTCAATTGGGCTAGCGGAATCCTACGAGCAGTACTTC | CASSLYPSSIGLAESYEQYF | TRBJ2-7 | TRBD2 | 20 | . | TRBV27
TGTGCCAGCAGCCCCGCCAGTTACAATCAGCCCCAGCATTTT | CASSPASYNQPQHF | TRBJ1-5 | . | 14 | . | TRBV7-2
TGTGCCAGCAGTTTACTCCGGACAGGGGTTAGCACAGATACGCAGTATTTT | CASSLLRTGVSTDTQYF | TRBJ2-3 | TRBD1 | 17 | . | TRBV27
TGTGCCAGCAGCTTGAGACCGGGGAATTCACCCCTCCACTTT | CASSLRPGNSPLHF | TRBJ1-6 | . | 14 | . | TRBV11-1
TGTGCCACCAGCAGGGACAGGGGGGCCTACAATGAGCAGTTCTTC | CATSRDRGAYNEQFF | TRBJ2-1 | TRBD1 | 15 | . | TRBV15
TGTGCCAGACACGGGACTAGCGGGAGTTACGAGCAGTACTTC | CARHGTSGSYEQYF | TRBJ2-7 | TRBD2 | 14 | . | TRBV5-3
TGTGCCAGCAGTCCCGGGACTACCTGGGAGACCCAGTACTTC | CASSPGTTWETQYF | TRBJ2-5 | TRBD2 | 14 | . | TRBV7-2
TGTGCCAGCAGCATGAGTGTTTGGGGCAGGGAGACCCAGTACTTC | CASSMSVWGRETQYF | TRBJ2-5 | . | 15 | . | TRBV11-3
TGCGCCAGCAGCTTGGAAGCGGGGATATACAATGAGCAGTTCTTC | CASSLEAGIYNEQFF | TRBJ2-1 | TRBD2 | 15 | . | TRBV5-1
TGTGCCATCAGTGGGGACAGCTCTGGAAACACCATATATTTT | CAISGDSSGNTIYF | TRBJ1-3 | TRBD1 | 14 | . | TRBV10-3
TGTGCCAGCAGCGATGGGGGGGGCTCTCTCCAAGCGCAAGAGACCCAGTACTTC | CASSDGGGSLQAQETQYF | TRBJ2-5 | . | 18 | . | TRBV9
TGTGCCAGCTCACCCTCGACAGGGGGCACTTCACCCCTCCACTTT | CASSPSTGGTSPLHF | TRBJ1-6 | TRBD1 | 15 | . | TRBV18
TGTGCCAGCAGTGAATGGCGGGGCCACTACGAGCAGTACTTC | CASSEWRGHYEQYF | TRBJ2-7 | . | 14 | . | TRBV25-1
TGTGCCTGGACAGTGGCGGGAGGCTCAGATACGCAGTATTTT | CAWTVAGGSDTQYF | TRBJ2-3 | TRBD2 | 14 | once | TRBV30
TGTGCCAGCAGTACAGGACTAGCGGTCTCCTACGAGCAGTACTTC | CASSTGLAVSYEQYF | TRBJ2-7 | TRBD2 | 15 | . | TRBV6-2/TRBV6-3